In its sample, the clone carrying this TCR beta chain is medium-sized. The antigen is not known. Using MiXCR, TCRdb re-called clones from the PCR reads. This table has approximately 35,000 clones, more than 10% appearing once. The CDR3 length is 17 residues. Per the germline V gene, CDR1 is MNHNS and CDR2 is SASEGT. Trimming removed 4 bases from V and 0 bases from J; junction bases left unmatched: 6. There were no patients who had received any treatment before thyroid surgery. This record comes from a study of metastatic and nonmetastatic thyroid tumors. Looking at the study overall: Peripheral blood and tumor or nodule samples from malignant and benign thyroid patients were compared.

Whole-study findings and limits: Malignant tumors reportedly showed significantly higher TCR beta diversity than benign nodules in both blood and tumor.

Input material: blood. This TCR was sampled from a female donor with papillary thyroid cancer or a benign thyroid nodule (not recorded which). Some clones in this sample may be carry-over from other donors' samples. V and J are TRBV6-1 and TRBJ1-3, with 10 bases identical to TRBD1. CDR3 DNA sequence: TGTGCCAGCAGTGCCCCCGGGACAGGGGTCTCTGGAAACACCATATATTTT. Translation: CASSAPGTGVSGNTIYF.